The 5 T cell receptor beta chains presented below share a single source sample, sequenced in a study of cytomegalovirus exposure and HLA in healthy donors (dated by TCRdb to the late 2010s). Library preparation employed the immunoSEQ multiplex PCR assay. For the multiplex PCR, a mixture combining 60 forward primers for TCR Vbeta segments and 13 reverse primers for TCR Jbeta segments was used. TCRdb re-hosts the immuneACCESS table, in-frame sequences only. Its copies lack some clones; in the studies checked, an unresolved V gene accounts for under half of them, and the cause for the rest is not known. The sample table records approximately 100,000 clones; around 77% of these occur just once. The top ten constitute roughly 9.7% of the sample. Sequenced sample: PBMCs. These receptors all come from a man in his forties or fifties in good health and CMV-seropositive.

V is TRBV4-3 and J is TRBJ2-7, with no clear D. The CDR3 covers 14 residues. Deletions cut 1 base from V and 2 bases from J, with 9 bases between. Germline lookup yields CDR1 LGHNA and CDR2 YSLEER. The CDR3 region is CASSQGGTTYEQYF. CDR3 in DNA: TGCGCCAGCAGCCAAGGAGGTACGACCTACGAGCAGTACTTC.

V gene TRBV4-1 combines with J gene TRBJ1-3; 10 bases map to TRBD1. CDR3 length equals 15 residues. The germline V gene has CDR1 MGHRA and CDR2 YSYEKL. J lost 2 bases, V lost 4 bases, and 2 bases had no gene match. The CDR3 protein is CASSPGTGAGNTIYF. The CDR3 region has the DNA TGCGCCAGCAGCCCTGGGACAGGGGCTGGAAACACCATATATTTT.

As DNA, the CDR3 is TGTGCCAGCAGCTGGGGGACAGGGCAAACCTACGAGCAGTACTTC. This sequence encodes CASSWGTGQTYEQYF. The rearrangement links TRBV7-9 to TRBJ2-7; 9 bases fit TRBD1. The CDR3 contains 15 residues. The germline V gene has CDR1 SEHNR and CDR2 FQNEAQ (reference sequence). Trimming at V came to 4 bases and at J to 2 bases, leaving 6 bases not matched to a gene.

The rearrangement joins TRBV9 to TRBJ2-3; 9 bases are a match to TRBD2. This CDR3 has 16 residues. V gave up 0 bases and J gave up 2 bases; unmatched junction bases: 4. Germline CDR1 and CDR2: SGDLS and YYNGEE. This CDR3 is CASSVVPSGVTDTQYF. The CDR3 DNA is TGTGCCAGCAGCGTAGTCCCTAGCGGGGTCACAGATACGCAGTATTTT.

This clone was seen just once. J is TRBJ2-7 and V is TRBV7-2, with 7 bases matching TRBD2. With 2 bases clipped from V and 7 bases from J, the junction kept 11 bases outside the gene matches. CDR3 length equals 15 residues. Germline CDR1 reads SGHTA; CDR2 reads FQGNSA. As DNA, the CDR3 is TGTGCCAGCAGCTTACTGCGCGGGGGTGGCGGTGAGCAGTACTTC. Translating it yields CASSLLRGGGGEQYF.